Reported below is one T cell receptor beta chain. The antigen is not known. The CDR3 has 16 amino acids. The germline V gene has CDR1 LNHDA and CDR2 SQIVND (reference sequence). Trimming shortened V by 3 bases and J by 2 bases, and 17 bases separated the two germline ends. This specimen belongs to a study of glioma-infiltrating T cells after dendritic cell vaccination. Broader study findings: The cohort had few patients with full blood and tumor sets.

Time point meaning: after dendritic cell vaccination, including at tumor progression/relapse. The primer mix had 60 V beta and 13 J beta primers. Here immunoSEQ multiplex PCR was the method, and the copy in TCRdb shows in-frame clones only, minus some. Of fewer than 60,000 clones in the sample, around 91% were seen once. V usage is TRBV19 and J usage is TRBJ2-7; possible D gene TRBD2, 6 bases. The sequencing here drew on blood, taken after dendritic cell vaccination. The receptor was isolated from a human donor with glioblastoma. CDR3 sequence: CASSIPVAGRTYEQYF. The CDR3 bases are TGTGCCAGTAGTATTCCGGTTGCGGGGAGAACCTACGAGCAGTACTTC.